These 10 T cell receptor beta chains originate from one sample sequenced in a study of OX40 agonist ivuxolimab in advanced cancers. Libraries were prepared through the immunoSEQ multiplex PCR assay. In its TCRdb copy, this immuneACCESS table keeps in-frame sequences only and misses some clones. Where compared with another copy, unresolved V genes explain less than half of these, and the others have no known cause. For this sample the table gives approximately 70,000 clones, of which over 70% were detected only once. Of the sample, under 7% is held by the ten largest clones. The sample consisted of CD4+ or CD8+ T cells sorted from blood, taken in a trial of the OX40 agonist ivuxolimab. These TCRs come from an adult with an advanced solid tumor such as melanoma, head and neck, liver or kidney cancer.

V and J are TRBV27 and TRBJ2-3; D is unclear. CDR1 and CDR2 (germline): MNHEY, SMNVEV (reference sequence). CDR3 length: 11 amino acids. V lost 6 bases to trimming and J lost 2 bases, with 3 bases between them. CDR3 protein: CASSNTDTQYF. CDR3 DNA sequence: TGTGCCAGCAGCAACACAGATACGCAGTATTTT.

This sequence joins TRBV4-2 and TRBJ2-2, with 7 bases matching TRBD2. V dropped 8 bases and J dropped 2; count of bases not matched to a gene: 5. The CDR3 extends over 14 amino acids. The germline V gene has CDR1 LGHNA and CDR2 YNFKEQ. CDR3 coding DNA: TGTGCCAGCTCCGGGAGGTCCAACACCGGGGAGCTGTTTTTT. This translates into CASSGRSNTGELFF.

The chain couples TRBV28 to TRBJ1-1; 7 nucleotides align to TRBD1. The CDR3 length is 13 residues. Trimming took 3 bases from V and 7 from J; bases not matched to a gene: 5. Germline values: CDR1 MDHEN, CDR2 SYDVKM. The DNA of the CDR3 is TGTGCCAGCAGTTTCCTCGGGACAGATGAAGCTTTCTTT. The encoded protein is CASSFLGTDEAFF.

The chain combines TRBV30 with TRBJ2-3; 9 bases are a match to TRBD1. V lost 1 base to trimming and J lost 2 bases; unmatched junction nucleotides: 13. CDR3 length equals 18 residues. Germline V gene sequence: CDR1 GTSNPN, CDR2 SVGIG (reference sequence). The CDR3 nucleotides are TGTGCCTGGAGTGGGGCCCATTGGACAGGGGAGAACACAGATACGCAGTATTTT. Protein sequence: CAWSGAHWTGENTDTQYF.

This clone was counted only a few times. The V call is TRBV29-1, the J call TRBJ1-6, with 7 bases lining up with TRBD1. The CDR3 runs 13 residues. V lost 6 bases, J lost 7 bases, and 6 bases stayed unmatched. Germline CDR1 reads SQVTM; CDR2 reads ANQGSEA. In DNA form, the CDR3 reads TGCAGCGTCCAAGGGACAGTAAATTCACCCCTCCACTTT. It yields the protein CSVQGTVNSPLHF.

The chain has TRBV5-6 and TRBJ2-2, with D unclear. The CDR3 is 14 residues long. The germline gives CDR1 SGHDT, CDR2 YYEEEE. V was pared by 0 bases and J by 8 bases, with 11 bases between. The CDR3 reads CASSLDPTVGELFF. CDR3 nucleotides: TGTGCCAGCAGCTTGGACCCCACAGTGGGGGAGCTGTTTTTT.

This chain connects TRBV21-1 to TRBJ1-5. TRBV21-1 is marked as a pseudogene. The CDR3 contains 17 residues. CDR3 bases: TGTGCCAGCAGCAATTTCGCAGGGGCCCGGGGGTATCAGCCCCAGCATTTT. It translates to CASSNFAGARGYQPQHF.

CDR3 nucleotides: TGTGCCAGCAAGACGGGACACCTGAATGAGCAGTTCTTC. Amino acids: CASKTGHLNEQFF. J is TRBJ2-1 and V is TRBV28, with D perhaps matching TRBD1 (6 bases). The V gene lost 7 bases and the J gene lost 7 bases, with 14 bases spanning the gap. The germline CDR1 and CDR2 sequences are MDHEN and SYDVKM. This CDR3 has 13 amino acids.

The rearrangement uses TRBV18 and TRBJ2-5, with 9 bases lining up with TRBD1. From germline, CDR1 is KGHSH and CDR2 LQKENI. V gave up 3 bases and J gave up 4 bases; unmatched junction bases: 6. CDR3 length: 15 amino acids. DNA of the CDR3: TGTGCCAGCTCACCCCGGACAGGGGAGGGAGAGACCCAGTACTTC. Protein product: CASSPRTGEGETQYF.

This clone was observed a single time. The V and J genes are TRBV5-4 and TRBJ2-2; D is uncertain. Germline CDR1 SGHNT, CDR2 YYREEE (reference sequence). The CDR3 loop spans 16 amino acids. Trimming removed 4 bases from V and 1 base from J, with 14 bases in between. The CDR3 bases are TGTGCCAGCAGCCCTCCGGGCCTCAAGAACACCGGGGAGCTGTTTTTT. Protein: CASSPPGLKNTGELFF.